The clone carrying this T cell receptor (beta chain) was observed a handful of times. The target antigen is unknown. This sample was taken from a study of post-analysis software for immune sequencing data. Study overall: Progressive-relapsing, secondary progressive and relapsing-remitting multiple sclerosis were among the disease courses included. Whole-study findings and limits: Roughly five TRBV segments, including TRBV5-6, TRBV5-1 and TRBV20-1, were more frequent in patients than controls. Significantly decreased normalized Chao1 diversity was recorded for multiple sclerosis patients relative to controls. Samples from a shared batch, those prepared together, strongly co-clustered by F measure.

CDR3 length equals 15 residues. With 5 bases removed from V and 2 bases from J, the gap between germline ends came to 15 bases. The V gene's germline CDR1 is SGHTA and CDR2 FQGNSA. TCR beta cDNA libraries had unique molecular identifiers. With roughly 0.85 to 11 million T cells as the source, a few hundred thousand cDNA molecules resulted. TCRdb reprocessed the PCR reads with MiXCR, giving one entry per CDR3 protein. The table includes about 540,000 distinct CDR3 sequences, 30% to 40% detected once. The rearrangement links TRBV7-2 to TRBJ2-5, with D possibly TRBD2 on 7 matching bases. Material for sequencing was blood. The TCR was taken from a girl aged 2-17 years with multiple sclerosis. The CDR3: CASSPRGAAQETQYF. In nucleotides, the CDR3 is TGTGCCAGCAGCCCCCGGGGGGCCGCTCAAGAGACCCAGTACTTC.